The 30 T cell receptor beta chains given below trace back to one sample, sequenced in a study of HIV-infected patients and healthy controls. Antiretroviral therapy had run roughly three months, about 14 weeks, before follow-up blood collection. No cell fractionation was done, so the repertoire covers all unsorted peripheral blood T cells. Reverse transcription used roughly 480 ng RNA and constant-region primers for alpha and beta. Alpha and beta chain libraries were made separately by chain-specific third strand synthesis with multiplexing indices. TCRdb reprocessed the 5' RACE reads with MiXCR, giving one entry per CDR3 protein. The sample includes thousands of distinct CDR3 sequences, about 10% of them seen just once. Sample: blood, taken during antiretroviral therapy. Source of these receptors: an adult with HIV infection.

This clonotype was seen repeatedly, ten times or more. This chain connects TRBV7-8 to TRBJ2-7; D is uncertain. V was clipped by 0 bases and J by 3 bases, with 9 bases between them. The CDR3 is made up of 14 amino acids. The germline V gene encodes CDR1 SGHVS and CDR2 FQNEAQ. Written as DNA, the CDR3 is TGTGCCAGCAGCTTAGCGTCGAGCCTCTACGAGCAGTACTTC. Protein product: CASSLASSLYEQYF.

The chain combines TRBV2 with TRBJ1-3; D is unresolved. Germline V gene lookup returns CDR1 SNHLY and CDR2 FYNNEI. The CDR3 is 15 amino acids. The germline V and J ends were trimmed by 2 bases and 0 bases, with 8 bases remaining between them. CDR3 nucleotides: TGTGCCAGCAGTGAAAGGACGAACTCTGGAAACACCATATATTTT. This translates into CASSERTNSGNTIYF. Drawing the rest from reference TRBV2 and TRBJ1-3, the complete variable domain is EPEVTQTPSHQVTQMGQEVILRCVPISNHLYFYWYRQILGQKVEFLVSFYNNEISEKSEIFDDQFSVERPDGSNFTLKIRSTKLEDSAMYFCASSERTNSGNTIYFGEGSWLTVV.

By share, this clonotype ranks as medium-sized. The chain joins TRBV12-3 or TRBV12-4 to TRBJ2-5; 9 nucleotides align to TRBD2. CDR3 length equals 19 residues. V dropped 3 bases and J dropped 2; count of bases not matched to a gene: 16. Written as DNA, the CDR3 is TGTGCCAGCAGTTTCTTCCTCATCTCAGCGGGGGGACCTCAAGAGACCCAGTACTTC. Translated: CASSFFLISAGGPQETQYF.

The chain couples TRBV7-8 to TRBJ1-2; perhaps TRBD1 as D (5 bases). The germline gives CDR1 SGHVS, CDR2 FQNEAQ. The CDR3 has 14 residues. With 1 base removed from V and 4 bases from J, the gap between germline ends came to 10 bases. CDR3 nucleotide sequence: TGTGCCAGCAGCTTAGGGCCTAGGGGCTATGGCTACACCTTC. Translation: CASSLGPRGYGYTF.

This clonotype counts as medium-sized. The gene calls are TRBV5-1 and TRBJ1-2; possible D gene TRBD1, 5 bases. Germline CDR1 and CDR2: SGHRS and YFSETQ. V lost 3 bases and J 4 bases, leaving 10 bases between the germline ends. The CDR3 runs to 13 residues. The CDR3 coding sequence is TGCGCCAGCAGCTCCGCGGGACCCTATGGCTACACCTTC. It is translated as CASSSAGPYGYTF.

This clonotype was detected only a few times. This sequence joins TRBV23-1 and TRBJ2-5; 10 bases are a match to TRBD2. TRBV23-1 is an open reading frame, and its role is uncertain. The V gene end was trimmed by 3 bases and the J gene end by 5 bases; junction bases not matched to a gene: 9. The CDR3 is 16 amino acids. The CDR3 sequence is CASSHPSGLAIETQYF. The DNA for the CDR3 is TGCGCCAGCAGTCATCCCTCGGGACTAGCGATTGAGACCCAGTACTTC.

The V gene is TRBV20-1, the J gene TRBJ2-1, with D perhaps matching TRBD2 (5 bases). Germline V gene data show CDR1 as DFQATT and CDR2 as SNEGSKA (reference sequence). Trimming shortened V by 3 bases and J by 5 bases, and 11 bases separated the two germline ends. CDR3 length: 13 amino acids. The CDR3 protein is CSARREGHNEQFF. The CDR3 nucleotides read TGCAGTGCTAGGAGGGAAGGTCACAATGAGCAGTTCTTC.

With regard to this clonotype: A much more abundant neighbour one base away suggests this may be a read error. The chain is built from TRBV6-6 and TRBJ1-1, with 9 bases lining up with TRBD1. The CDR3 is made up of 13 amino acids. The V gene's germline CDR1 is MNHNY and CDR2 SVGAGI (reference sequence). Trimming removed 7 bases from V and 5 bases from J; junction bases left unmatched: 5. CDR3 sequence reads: CASMGQGKTEAFF. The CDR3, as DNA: TGTGCCAGCATGGGACAGGGCAAAACTGAAGCTTTCTTT.

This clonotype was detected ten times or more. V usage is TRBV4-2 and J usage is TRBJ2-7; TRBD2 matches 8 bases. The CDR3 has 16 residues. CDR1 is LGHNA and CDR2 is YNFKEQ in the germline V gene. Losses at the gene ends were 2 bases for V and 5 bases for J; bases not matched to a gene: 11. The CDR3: CASSQRSRGGRNEQYF. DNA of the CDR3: TGTGCCAGCAGCCAACGGAGTCGGGGGGGCCGGAACGAGCAGTACTTC.

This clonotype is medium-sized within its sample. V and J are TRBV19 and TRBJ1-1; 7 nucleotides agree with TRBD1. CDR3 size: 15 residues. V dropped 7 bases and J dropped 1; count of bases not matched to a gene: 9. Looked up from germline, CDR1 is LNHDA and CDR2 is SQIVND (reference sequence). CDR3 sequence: CASTQGNIRNTEAFF. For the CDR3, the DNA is TGTGCCAGTACACAGGGGAATATTCGGAACACTGAAGCTTTCTTT.

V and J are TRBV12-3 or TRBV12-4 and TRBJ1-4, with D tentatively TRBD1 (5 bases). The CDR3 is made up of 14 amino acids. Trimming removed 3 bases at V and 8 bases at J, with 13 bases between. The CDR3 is CASSFGQGGEKLFF. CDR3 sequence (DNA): TGTGCCAGCAGTTTCGGCCAGGGAGGCGAAAAACTGTTTTTT.

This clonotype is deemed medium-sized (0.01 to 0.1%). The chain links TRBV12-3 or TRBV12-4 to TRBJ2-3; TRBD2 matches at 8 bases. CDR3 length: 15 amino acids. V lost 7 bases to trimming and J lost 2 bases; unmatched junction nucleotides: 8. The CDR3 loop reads CASTGGGLPTDTQYF. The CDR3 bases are TGTGCCAGCACCGGCGGGGGGCTTCCCACAGATACGCAGTATTTT.

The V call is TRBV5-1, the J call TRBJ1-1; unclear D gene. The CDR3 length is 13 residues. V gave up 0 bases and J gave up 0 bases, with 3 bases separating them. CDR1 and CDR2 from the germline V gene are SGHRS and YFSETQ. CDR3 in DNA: TGCGCCAGCAGCTTGGACGTGAACACTGAAGCTTTCTTT. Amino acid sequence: CASSLDVNTEAFF.

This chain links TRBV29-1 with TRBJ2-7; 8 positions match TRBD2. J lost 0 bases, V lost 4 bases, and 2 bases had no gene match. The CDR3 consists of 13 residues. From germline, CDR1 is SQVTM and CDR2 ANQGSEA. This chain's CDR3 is CSVGLASSYEQYF. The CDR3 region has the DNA TGCAGCGTTGGACTAGCGAGCTCCTACGAGCAGTACTTC.

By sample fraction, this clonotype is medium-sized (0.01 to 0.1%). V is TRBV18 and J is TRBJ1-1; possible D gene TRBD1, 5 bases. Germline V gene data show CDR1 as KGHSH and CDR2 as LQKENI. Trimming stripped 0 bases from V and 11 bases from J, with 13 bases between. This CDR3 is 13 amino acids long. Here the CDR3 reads CASSPPVGANAFF. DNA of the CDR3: TGTGCCAGCTCACCACCGGTAGGGGCCAATGCTTTCTTT.

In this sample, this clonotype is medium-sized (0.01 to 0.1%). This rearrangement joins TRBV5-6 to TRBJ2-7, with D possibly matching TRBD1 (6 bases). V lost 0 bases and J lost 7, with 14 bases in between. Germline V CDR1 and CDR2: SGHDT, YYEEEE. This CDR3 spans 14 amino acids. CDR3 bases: TGTGCCAGCAGCTTGGCAGGGGACCCTTGGGAGCAGTACTTC. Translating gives CASSLAGDPWEQYF.

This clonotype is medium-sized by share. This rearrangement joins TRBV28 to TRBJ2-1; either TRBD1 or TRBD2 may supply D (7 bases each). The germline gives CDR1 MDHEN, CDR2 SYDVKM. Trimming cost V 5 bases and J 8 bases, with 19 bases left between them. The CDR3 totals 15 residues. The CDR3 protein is CASSPGGGRVYEQFF. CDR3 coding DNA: TGTGCCAGCAGTCCAGGGGGGGGGCGCGTGTATGAGCAGTTCTTC. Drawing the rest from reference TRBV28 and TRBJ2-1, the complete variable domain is DVKVTQSSRYLVKRTGEKVFLECVQDMDHENMFWYRQDPGLGLRLIYFSYDVKMKEKGDIPEGYSVSREKKERFSLILESASTNQTSMYLCASSPGGGRVYEQFFGPGTRLTVL.

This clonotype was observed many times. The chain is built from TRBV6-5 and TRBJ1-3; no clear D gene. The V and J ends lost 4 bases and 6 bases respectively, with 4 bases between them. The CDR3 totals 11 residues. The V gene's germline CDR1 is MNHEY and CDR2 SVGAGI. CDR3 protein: CASSSQNTIYF. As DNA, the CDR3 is TGTGCCAGCAGTTCCCAAAACACCATATATTTT.

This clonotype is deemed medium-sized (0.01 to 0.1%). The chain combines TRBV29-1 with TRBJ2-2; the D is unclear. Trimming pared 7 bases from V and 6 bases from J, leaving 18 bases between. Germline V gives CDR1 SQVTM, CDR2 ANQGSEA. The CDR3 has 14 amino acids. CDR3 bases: TGCAGCGCTGGAAGGTACGGCCCGTCCGGGGAGCTGTTTTTT. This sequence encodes CSAGRYGPSGELFF.

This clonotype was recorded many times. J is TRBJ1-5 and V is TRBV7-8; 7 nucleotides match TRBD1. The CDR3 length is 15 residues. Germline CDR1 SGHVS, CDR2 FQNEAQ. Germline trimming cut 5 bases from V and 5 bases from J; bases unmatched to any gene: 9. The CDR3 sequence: CASSRRAGGDQPQHF. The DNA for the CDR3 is TGTGCCAGCAGCCGTCGGGCAGGGGGAGATCAGCCCCAGCATTTT.

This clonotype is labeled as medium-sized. CDR3 DNA sequence: TGTGCCAGCAGCCCCCGGGGCTCAGCGGGGCAGTTCTTC. Translation: CASSPRGSAGQFF. This chain links TRBV7-3 with TRBJ2-1; the D gene is possibly TRBD2 (6 bases). Trimming took 5 bases from V and 12 from J, leaving 17 bases between them. The CDR3 runs to 13 residues. Germline CDR1 reads SGHTA; CDR2 reads FQGTGA.

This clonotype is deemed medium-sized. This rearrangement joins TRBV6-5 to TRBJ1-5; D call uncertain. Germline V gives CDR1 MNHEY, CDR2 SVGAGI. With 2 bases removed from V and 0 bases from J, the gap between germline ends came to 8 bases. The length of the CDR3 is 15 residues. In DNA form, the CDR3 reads TGTGCCAGCAGTTACAGGGTTAGTAGCAATCAGCCCCAGCATTTT. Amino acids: CASSYRVSSNQPQHF.

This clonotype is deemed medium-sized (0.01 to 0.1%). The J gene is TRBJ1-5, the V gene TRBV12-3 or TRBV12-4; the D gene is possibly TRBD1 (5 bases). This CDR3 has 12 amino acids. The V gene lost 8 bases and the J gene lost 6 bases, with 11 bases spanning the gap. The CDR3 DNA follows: TGTGCCAGCTCCGGGGGGAGTCAGCCCCAGCATTTT. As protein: CASSGGSQPQHF.

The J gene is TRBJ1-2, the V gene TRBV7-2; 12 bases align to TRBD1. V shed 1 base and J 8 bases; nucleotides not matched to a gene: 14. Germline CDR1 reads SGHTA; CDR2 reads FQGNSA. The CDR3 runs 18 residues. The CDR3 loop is CASSLVPGQGARVGGYTF. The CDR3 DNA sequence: TGTGCCAGCAGCTTAGTGCCGGGACAGGGGGCGCGAGTAGGGGGCTACACCTTC.

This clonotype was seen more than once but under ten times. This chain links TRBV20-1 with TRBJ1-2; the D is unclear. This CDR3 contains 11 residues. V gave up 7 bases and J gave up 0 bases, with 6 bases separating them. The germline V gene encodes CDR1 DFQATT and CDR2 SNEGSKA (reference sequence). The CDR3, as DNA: TGCAGTGACCGAGCTAACTATGGCTACACCTTC. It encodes CSDRANYGYTF.

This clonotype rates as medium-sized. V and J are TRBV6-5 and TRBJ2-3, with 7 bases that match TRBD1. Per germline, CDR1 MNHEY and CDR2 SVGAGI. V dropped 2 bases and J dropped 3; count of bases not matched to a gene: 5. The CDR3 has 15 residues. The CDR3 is CASSYGPTGTDTQYF. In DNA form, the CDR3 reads TGTGCCAGCAGTTACGGTCCGACAGGGACAGATACGCAGTATTTT.

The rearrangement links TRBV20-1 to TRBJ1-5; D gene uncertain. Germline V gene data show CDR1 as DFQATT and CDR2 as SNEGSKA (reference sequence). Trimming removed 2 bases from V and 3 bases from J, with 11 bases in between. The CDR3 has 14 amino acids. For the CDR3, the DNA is TGCAGTGCTAGATCACGACTCAACAATCAGCCCCAGCATTTT. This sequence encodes CSARSRLNNQPQHF.

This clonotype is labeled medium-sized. The CDR3 region has the DNA TGTGCCAGCAGACGAGTCGTCGACGGCTCTGGAAACACCATATATTTT. Amino acids: CASRRVVDGSGNTIYF. This chain joins TRBV6-5 and TRBJ1-3, with D unresolved. Germline V gene sequence: CDR1 MNHEY, CDR2 SVGAGI. This CDR3 contains 16 residues. V lost 6 bases and J lost 0, with 15 bases in between.

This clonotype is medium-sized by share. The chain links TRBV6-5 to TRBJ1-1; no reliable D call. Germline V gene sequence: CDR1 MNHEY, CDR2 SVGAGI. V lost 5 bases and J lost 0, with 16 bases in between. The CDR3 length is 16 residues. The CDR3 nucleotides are TGTGCCAGCAGTCGAGAGGACCGACACATGAACACTGAAGCTTTCTTT. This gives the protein CASSREDRHMNTEAFF.

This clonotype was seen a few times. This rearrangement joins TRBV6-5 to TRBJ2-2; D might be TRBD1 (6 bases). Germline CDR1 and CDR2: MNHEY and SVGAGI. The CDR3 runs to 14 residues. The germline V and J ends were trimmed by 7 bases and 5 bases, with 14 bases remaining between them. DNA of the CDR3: TGTGCCAGCACCCTATATACAGGGACCGGGGAGCTGTTTTTT. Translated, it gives CASTLYTGTGELFF.